The clone carrying this TCR beta chain was seen a handful of times. Generated by immunoSEQ multiplex PCR, the TCRdb table keeps only in-frame clones and is missing some. This table holds 8,000 to 11,000 clones, about 28% found once. This sample is part of a study of graft-versus-host responses after intestinal transplantation. The CDR3 totals 14 residues. The germline CDR1 and CDR2 sequences are MNHEY and SMNVEV (reference sequence). V gave up 6 bases and J gave up 3 bases, with 12 bases separating them. The sequence was collected from a human patient who was an organ donor for intestinal transplantation. Sample: alloreactive CD4+ T cells from a mixed lymphocyte reaction culture, taken before transplantation. Stated subset: CFSE-low proliferating T cells sorted from roughly six-day pre-transplant mixed lymphocyte reaction (GvH or HvG direction). The rearrangement uses TRBV27 and TRBJ2-1, with D perhaps matching TRBD2 (6 bases). DNA of the CDR3: TGTGCCAGCAGGATCAGCGGGCTCTACAATGAGCAGTTCTTC. As protein: CASRISGLYNEQFF.